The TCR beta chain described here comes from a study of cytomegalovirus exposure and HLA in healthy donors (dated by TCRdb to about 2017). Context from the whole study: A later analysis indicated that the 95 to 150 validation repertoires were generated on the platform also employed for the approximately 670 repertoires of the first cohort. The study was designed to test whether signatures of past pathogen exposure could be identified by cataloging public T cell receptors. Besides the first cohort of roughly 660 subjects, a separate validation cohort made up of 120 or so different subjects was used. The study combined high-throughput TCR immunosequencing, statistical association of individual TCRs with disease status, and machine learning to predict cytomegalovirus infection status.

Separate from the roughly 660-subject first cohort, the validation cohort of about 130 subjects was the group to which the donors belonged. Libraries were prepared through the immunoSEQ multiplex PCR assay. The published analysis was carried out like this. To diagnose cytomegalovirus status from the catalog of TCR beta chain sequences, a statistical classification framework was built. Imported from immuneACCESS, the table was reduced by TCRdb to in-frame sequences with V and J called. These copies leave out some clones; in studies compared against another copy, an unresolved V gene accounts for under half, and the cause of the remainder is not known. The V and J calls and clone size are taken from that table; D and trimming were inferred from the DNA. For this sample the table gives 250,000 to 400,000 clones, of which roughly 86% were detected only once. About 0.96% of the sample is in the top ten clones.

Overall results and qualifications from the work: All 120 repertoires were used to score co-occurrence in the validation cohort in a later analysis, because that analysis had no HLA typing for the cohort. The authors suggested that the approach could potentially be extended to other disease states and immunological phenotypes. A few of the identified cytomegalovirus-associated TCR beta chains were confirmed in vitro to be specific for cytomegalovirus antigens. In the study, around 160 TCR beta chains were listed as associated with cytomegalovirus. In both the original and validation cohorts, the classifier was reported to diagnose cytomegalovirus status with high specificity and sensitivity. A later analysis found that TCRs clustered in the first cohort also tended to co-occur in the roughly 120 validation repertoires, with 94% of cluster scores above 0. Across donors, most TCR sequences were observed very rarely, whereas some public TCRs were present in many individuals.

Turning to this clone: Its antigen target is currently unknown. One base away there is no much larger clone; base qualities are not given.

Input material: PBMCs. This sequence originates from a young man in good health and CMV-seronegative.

The CDR3 loop reads CATSRDRAYNSPLHF. In nucleotides, the sequence is TGTGCCACCAGCAGGGACAGGGCCTATAATTCACCCCTCCACTTT. The sequence links TRBV15 to TRBJ1-6, with 8 middle bases fitting TRBD1. Taken from the germline V gene (reference sequence), the CDR1 and CDR2 loops are LNHNV and YYDKDF. After removal of 3 bases from V and 2 bases from J, the junction retains 0 bases not matched to a gene. The CDR3, from cysteine to phenylalanine, totals 15 residues. Just CDR3 DNA is preserved here, 45 bases in frame from base 1. Outside the CDR3, residues come from the reference TRBV15 and TRBJ1-6 proteins, so the full variable domain is: DAMVIQNPRYQVTQFGKPVTLSCSQTLNHNVMYWYQQKSSQAPKLLFHYYDKDFNNEADTPDNFQSRRPNTSFCFLDIRSPGLGDTAMYLCATSRDRAYNSPLHFGNGTRLTVT.